Below are 5 T cell receptor beta chains sequenced from a single sample in a study of human T cells and chemical hapten exposure. The sample's time point: patch test 3, about 24 weeks after DPC sensitization. Sample treatment: therapeutic diphenylcyclopropenone sensitization with weekly scalp DPC. TCRdb analysed the RACE reads with MiXCR anew, one entry per CDR3 protein. The data show 150,000 to 200,000 distinct CDR3 sequences, about 25% seen once. This sample comprised whole blood, obtained in connection with sensitization to the hapten diphenylcyclopropenone (DPC). The receptors shown here come from a woman in her forties with alopecia areata. Some clones in this sample may be carry-over from other donors' samples.

V is TRBV27 and J is TRBJ2-1; 7 positions match TRBD2. Looked up from germline, CDR1 is MNHEY and CDR2 is SMNVEV (reference sequence). The CDR3 covers 20 residues. V shed 6 bases and J 0 bases; nucleotides not matched to a gene: 20. The DNA of the CDR3 is TGTGCCAGCAGCACTATTTCGCTTCCTTCTAGCGGCCACTCCTACAATGAGCAGTTCTTC. Protein: CASSTISLPSSGHSYNEQFF.

A few counts support this clonotype. The chain has TRBV10-3 and TRBJ1-2; a possible D gene is TRBD1 (5 bases). The CDR3 sequence is 14 residues long. Per the germline V gene, CDR1 is ENHRY and CDR2 is SYGVKD. The V and J ends lost 0 bases and 2 bases respectively, with 7 bases between them. The CDR3 is CAISESRENYGYTF. As DNA, the CDR3 is TGTGCCATCAGTGAGTCCAGGGAAAACTATGGCTACACCTTC.

The chain recombines TRBV9 with TRBJ1-4; possible D gene TRBD1, 5 bases. The CDR3 is made up of 17 amino acids. CDR1 SGDLS and CDR2 YYNGEE come from the germline V gene. V was trimmed by 0 bases and J by 2 bases, leaving 14 bases between them. CDR3 in amino acids: CASSVDAGGGTNEKLFF. CDR3 bases: TGTGCCAGCAGCGTAGATGCAGGCGGGGGGACTAATGAAAAACTGTTTTTT.

The rearrangement uses TRBV7-2 and TRBJ2-7; D not certain. The V end was cut by 5 bases, the J end by 2 bases, with 4 bases between. The CDR3 consists of 11 residues. Germline lookup yields CDR1 SGHTA and CDR2 FQGNSA. CDR3 amino acids: CASSNTYEQYF. CDR3 bases: TGTGCCAGCAGCAATACCTACGAGCAGTACTTC.

The J gene is TRBJ2-7, the V gene TRBV5-1; D unclear. Germline CDR1 reads SGHRS; CDR2 reads YFSETQ. The germline V and J ends were trimmed by 3 bases and 0 bases, with 13 bases remaining between them. This CDR3 has 15 residues. The CDR3 loop reads CASSSEPDISYEQYF. The CDR3 DNA reads as TGCGCCAGCAGCTCGGAGCCTGATATCTCCTACGAGCAGTACTTC.